This record looks at one TCR beta chain sequence and its context. Its specificity is not known. CDR3 length equals 16 residues. Per the germline V gene, CDR1 is LGHNA and CDR2 is YSLEER. V lost 1 base, J lost 5 bases, and 8 bases stayed unmatched. This specimen belongs to a study of cytomegalovirus exposure and HLA in healthy donors. The study's findings and limits: Most TCRs appeared rarely, but some public TCRs recurred in many donors.

Clones were sequenced by immunoSEQ multiplex PCR, and TCRdb holds only the in-frame ones, with some missing. The sample lists 120,000 or so clones, approximately 90% seen once, with 1.5% to 2% in the top ten. The receptor comes from a woman younger than 30 in good health and CMV-seronegative. V and J are TRBV4-3 and TRBJ2-1, with 7 nucleotides matching TRBD2. Specimen: PBMCs. The CDR3, as DNA: TGCGCCAGCAGCCAAGTCGGCGGGAGTTTCAACAATGAGCAGTTCTTC. Protein product: CASSQVGGSFNNEQFF.